Sequencing of this TCR beta chain was carried out in a study of cytomegalovirus exposure and HLA in healthy donors. Trimming shortened V by 0 bases and J by 3 bases, and 13 bases separated the two germline ends. The V gene's germline CDR1 is SGHRS and CDR2 YFSETQ. The CDR3 has 16 residues. The PCR was carried out with 60 Vbeta primers and 13 Jbeta primers. Assay used: immunoSEQ multiplex PCR; TCRdb lists only in-frame clones, some missing. The table records around 140,000 clones, approximately 80% of them present only once. The rearrangement uses TRBV5-1 and TRBJ1-3; D possibly corresponds to TRBD1 (5 bases). The TCR sequence derives from a woman between 18 and 29 years old in good health and CMV-seropositive. Sequencing was carried out using PBMCs. DNA of the CDR3: TGCGCCAGCAGCTTGGCTGCGGGACGATTTGGAAACACCATATATTTT. As protein: CASSLAAGRFGNTIYF. The entire variable domain, with the rest obtained from reference TRBV5-1 and TRBJ1-3, is as follows: KAGVTQTPRYLIKTRGQQVTLSCSPISGHRSVSWYQQTPGQGLQFLFEYFSETQRNKGNFPGRFSGRQFSNSRSEMNVSTLELGDSALYLCASSLAAGRFGNTIYFGEGSWLTVV.